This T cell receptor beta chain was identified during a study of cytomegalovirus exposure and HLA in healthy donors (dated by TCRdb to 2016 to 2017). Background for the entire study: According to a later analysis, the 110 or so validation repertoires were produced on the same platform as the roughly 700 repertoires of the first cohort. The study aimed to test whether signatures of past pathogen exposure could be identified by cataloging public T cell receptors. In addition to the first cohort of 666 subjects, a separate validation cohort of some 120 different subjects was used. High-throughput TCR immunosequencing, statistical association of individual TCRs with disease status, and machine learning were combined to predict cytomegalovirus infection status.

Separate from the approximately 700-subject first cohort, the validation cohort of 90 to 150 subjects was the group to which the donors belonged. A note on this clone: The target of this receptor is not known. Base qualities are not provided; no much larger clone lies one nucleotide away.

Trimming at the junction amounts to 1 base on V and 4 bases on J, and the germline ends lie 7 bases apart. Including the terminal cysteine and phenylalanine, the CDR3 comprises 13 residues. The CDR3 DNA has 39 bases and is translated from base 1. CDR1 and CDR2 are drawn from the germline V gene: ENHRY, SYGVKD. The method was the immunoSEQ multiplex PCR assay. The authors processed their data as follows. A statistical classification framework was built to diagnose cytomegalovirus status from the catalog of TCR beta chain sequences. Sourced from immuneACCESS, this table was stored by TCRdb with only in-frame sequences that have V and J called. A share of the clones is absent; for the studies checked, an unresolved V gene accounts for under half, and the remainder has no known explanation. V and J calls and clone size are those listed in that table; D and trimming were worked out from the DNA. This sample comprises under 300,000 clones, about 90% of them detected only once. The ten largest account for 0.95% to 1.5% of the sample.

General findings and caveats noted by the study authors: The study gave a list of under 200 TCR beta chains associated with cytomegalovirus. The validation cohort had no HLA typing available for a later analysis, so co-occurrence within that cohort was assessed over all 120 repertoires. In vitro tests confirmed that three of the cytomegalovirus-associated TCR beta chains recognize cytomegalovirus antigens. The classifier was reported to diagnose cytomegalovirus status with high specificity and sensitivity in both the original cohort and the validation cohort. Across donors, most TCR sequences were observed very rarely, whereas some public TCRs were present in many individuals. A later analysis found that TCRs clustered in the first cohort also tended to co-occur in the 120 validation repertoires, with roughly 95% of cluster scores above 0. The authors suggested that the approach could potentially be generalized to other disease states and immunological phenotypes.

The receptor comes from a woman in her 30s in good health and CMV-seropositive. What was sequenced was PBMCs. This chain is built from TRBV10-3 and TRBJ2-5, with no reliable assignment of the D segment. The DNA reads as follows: TGTGCCATCAGTGAGTTCCGGGTAGAGACCCAGTACTTC. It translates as CAISEFRVETQYF.